This paragraph covers one T cell receptor (beta chain) sequence. Antigen specificity is unknown. This entry comes from a study of cytomegalovirus exposure and HLA in healthy donors. The PCR used 60 Vbeta and 13 Jbeta primers. TCRdb keeps only in-frame clones here, not all; method: immunoSEQ multiplex PCR. Among tens of thousands of clones, about 76% were seen once, and the ten largest hold 12%. Whole-study results and caveats: An analysis done earlier found most TCR beta V segments productive about 87% or about 30% of the time. In the analysis, some V segments, TRBV6-2 and TRBV6-3 included, were excluded as indistinguishable. The study put around 180 TCR beta chains on its list as cytomegalovirus-associated.

V was shortened by 4 bases and J by 5 bases, with 5 bases between the two germline ends. The CDR3 extends over 12 amino acids. CDR1 and CDR2 from the germline V gene are MRHNA and SNTAGT. The chain is built from TRBV6-4 and TRBJ2-2; tentative D call: TRBD2 (5 bases). This receptor was obtained from a male donor in good health and CMV-seropositive. The sequenced material came from PBMCs. In DNA form, the CDR3 reads TGTGCCAGCAGTGCGGGGACCGGGGAGCTGTTTTTT. Amino acid sequence: CASSAGTGELFF.